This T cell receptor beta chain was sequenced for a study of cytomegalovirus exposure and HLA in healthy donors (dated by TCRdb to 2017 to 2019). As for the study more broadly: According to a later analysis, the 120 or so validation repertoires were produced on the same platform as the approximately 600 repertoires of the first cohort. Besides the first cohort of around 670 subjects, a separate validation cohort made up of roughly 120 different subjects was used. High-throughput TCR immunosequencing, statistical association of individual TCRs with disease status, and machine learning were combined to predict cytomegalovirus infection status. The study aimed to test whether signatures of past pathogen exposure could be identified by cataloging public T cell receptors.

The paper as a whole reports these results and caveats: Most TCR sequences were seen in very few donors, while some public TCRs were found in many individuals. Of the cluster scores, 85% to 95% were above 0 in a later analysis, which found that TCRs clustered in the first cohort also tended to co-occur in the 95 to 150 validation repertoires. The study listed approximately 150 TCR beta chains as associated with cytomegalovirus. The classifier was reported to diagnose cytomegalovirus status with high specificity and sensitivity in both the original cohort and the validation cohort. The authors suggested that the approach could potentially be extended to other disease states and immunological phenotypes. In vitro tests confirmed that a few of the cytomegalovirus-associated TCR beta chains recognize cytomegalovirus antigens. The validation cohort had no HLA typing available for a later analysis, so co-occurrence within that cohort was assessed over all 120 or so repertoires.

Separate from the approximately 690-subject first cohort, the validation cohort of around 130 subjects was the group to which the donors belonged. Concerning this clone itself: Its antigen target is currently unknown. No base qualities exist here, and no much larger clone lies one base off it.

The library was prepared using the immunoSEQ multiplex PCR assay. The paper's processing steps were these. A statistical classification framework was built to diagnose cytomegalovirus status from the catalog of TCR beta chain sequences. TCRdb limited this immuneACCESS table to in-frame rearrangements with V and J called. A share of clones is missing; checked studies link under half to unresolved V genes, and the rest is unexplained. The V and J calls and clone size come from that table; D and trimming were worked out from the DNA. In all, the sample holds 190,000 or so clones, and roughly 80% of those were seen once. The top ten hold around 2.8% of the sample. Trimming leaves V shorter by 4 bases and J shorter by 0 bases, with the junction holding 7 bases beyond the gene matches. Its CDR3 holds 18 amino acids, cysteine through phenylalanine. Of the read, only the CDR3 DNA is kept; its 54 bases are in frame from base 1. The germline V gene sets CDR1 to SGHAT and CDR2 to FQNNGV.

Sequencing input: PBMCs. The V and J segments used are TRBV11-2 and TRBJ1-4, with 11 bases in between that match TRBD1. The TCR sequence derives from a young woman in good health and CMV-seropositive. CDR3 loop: CASSSPGQGVATNEKLFF. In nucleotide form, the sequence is TGTGCCAGCAGCTCCCCGGGACAGGGGGTTGCAACTAATGAAAAACTGTTTTTT.